This passage covers 29 T cell receptor beta chains from one sample sequenced in a study of blood T cell repertoires in COVID-19. Generated by immunoSEQ multiplex PCR, the TCRdb table keeps only in-frame clones and is missing some. Here the sample spans 150,000 to 200,000 clones, 75% to 90% being singletons. Sequencing used peripheral blood. All receptors derive from a woman of 80 years or more with active or convalescent COVID-19.

V is TRBV27 and J is TRBJ1-2; no clear D gene. Trimming removed 3 bases at V and 0 bases at J, with 11 bases between. From germline, CDR1 is MNHEY and CDR2 SMNVEV (reference sequence). This CDR3 is 15 amino acids long. The DNA for the CDR3 is TGTGCCAGCAGTTTTAGTAGCTTAGCTAACTATGGCTACACCTTC. Amino acid sequence: CASSFSSLANYGYTF.

This chain connects TRBV6-1 to TRBJ2-7; unclear D gene. Trimming stripped 1 base from V and 0 bases from J, with 13 bases between. Per germline, CDR1 MNHNS and CDR2 SASEGT. The CDR3 is 16 residues long. The DNA of the CDR3 is TGTGCCAGCAGTGAAGATATGTTGGTCAGCTCCTACGAGCAGTACTTC. As protein: CASSEDMLVSSYEQYF.

The V and J genes are TRBV2 and TRBJ1-5; 8 nucleotides align to TRBD1. Germline V gives CDR1 SNHLY, CDR2 FYNNEI. The CDR3 is 15 amino acids. V lost 6 bases to trimming and J lost 2 bases; unmatched junction nucleotides: 6. DNA of the CDR3: TGTGCCAGCAGCGGGCAGGGGGCAGGCAATCAGCCCCAGCATTTT. It is translated as CASSGQGAGNQPQHF.

The V and J genes are TRBV4-3 and TRBJ2-7; D might be TRBD2 (5 bases). The CDR3 contains 14 residues. V lost 0 bases and J lost 7, with 13 bases in between. The germline CDR1 and CDR2 sequences are LGHNA and YSLEER. This chain's CDR3 is CASSQDISGWEQYF. CDR3 nucleotides: TGCGCCAGCAGCCAAGATATAAGCGGCTGGGAGCAGTACTTC.

The chain employs TRBV7-7 and TRBJ2-6, with D possibly matching TRBD1 (6 bases). This CDR3 has 15 amino acids. Looked up from germline, CDR1 is SSHAT and CDR2 is FNYEAQ (reference sequence). The CDR3 here is CAIPTGIAGANVLTF. For the CDR3, the DNA is TGTGCTATACCAACAGGGATCGCTGGGGCCAACGTCCTGACTTTC. Supplemented by reference TRBV7-7 and TRBJ2-6, the full variable domain reads GAGVSQSPRYKVTKRGQDVTLRCDPISSHATLYWYQQALGQGPEFLTYFNYEAQPDKSGLPSDRFSAERPEGSISTLTIQRTEQRDSAMYRCAIPTGIAGANVLTFGAGSRLTVL.

This clone turned up a few times. V usage is TRBV10-3 and J usage is TRBJ2-5, with 7 nucleotides matching TRBD2. V lost 3 bases to trimming and J lost 3 bases; unmatched junction nucleotides: 1. The CDR3 is made up of 13 amino acids. Germline V gives CDR1 ENHRY, CDR2 SYGVKD. The CDR3 region is CAISEGREETQYF. CDR3 nucleotide sequence: TGTGCCATCAGTGAAGGGAGGGAAGAGACCCAGTACTTC.

Many counts were recorded for this clone. The rearrangement uses TRBV7-2 and TRBJ1-4; weak D call: TRBD1 (5 bases). CDR1 SGHTA and CDR2 FQGNSA come from the germline V gene. This CDR3 spans 14 amino acids. The V end was cut by 3 bases, the J end by 7 bases, with 12 bases between. Here the CDR3 DNA reads TGTGCCAGCAGCTTCCGCAGGGATGGTGAAAAACTGTTTTTT. It specifies CASSFRRDGEKLFF.

This clone is a singleton in its sample. This chain uses TRBV28 with TRBJ1-6, with D unclear. With 2 bases removed from V and 7 bases from J, the gap between germline ends came to 9 bases. Germline loops: CDR1 MDHEN, CDR2 SYDVKM. CDR3 length equals 14 residues. CDR3 amino acids: CASSLLPRNSPLHF. The CDR3 DNA is TGTGCCAGCAGTTTACTCCCGAGGAATTCACCCCTCCACTTT.

The CDR3 loop reads CASSLYPGRRETQYF. CDR3 nucleotide sequence: TGTGCCAGCAGCTTATACCCGGGGAGGAGAGAGACCCAGTACTTC. V is TRBV7-2 and J is TRBJ2-5; perhaps TRBD2 as D (6 bases). CDR1 and CDR2 (germline): SGHTA, FQGNSA. The V end lost 2 bases, the J end lost 4 bases, and 14 bases lay between the germline ends. The CDR3 totals 15 residues.

This clone was recorded only once. The chain employs TRBV5-8 and TRBJ1-4; TRBD1 aligns across 8 bases. This CDR3 has 15 residues. Germline CDR1 is SGHTS and CDR2 is YDEGEE. With V trimmed by 2 bases and J by 6 bases, 6 bases remained unmatched. The DNA of the CDR3 is TGTGCCAGCAGCTTCATGGACAGGGTGGATGAAAAACTGTTTTTT. Translating it yields CASSFMDRVDEKLFF.

There are a few counts of this clone. This chain links TRBV7-2 with TRBJ1-2; D is perhaps TRBD1 (5 bases). This CDR3 is 17 amino acids long. The germline CDR1 and CDR2 sequences are SGHTA and FQGNSA. V lost 10 bases, J lost 2 bases, and 26 bases lay in between. CDR3 amino acids: CATEPGGAALGNYGYTF. CDR3 DNA: TGTGCCACCGAACCGGGAGGGGCCGCCCTCGGAAACTATGGCTACACCTTC.

This clone has a handful of counts. The chain joins TRBV7-8 to TRBJ2-3; tentative D call: TRBD2 (5 bases). V lost 10 bases and J lost 2, with 19 bases in between. The CDR3 extends over 15 amino acids. Germline CDR1 is SGHVS and CDR2 is FQNEAQ. This CDR3 is CAITRRAGLTDTQYF. Here the CDR3 DNA reads TGTGCCATTACGCGTCGGGCGGGCCTCACAGATACGCAGTATTTT.

This chain uses TRBV5-4 with TRBJ2-1; 9 bases line up with TRBD1. The CDR3 is 15 amino acids. V gave up 3 bases and J gave up 5 bases; unmatched junction bases: 6. The germline V gene encodes CDR1 SGHNT and CDR2 YYREEE (reference sequence). CDR3 in amino acids: CASSSEDRGDNEQFF. The CDR3 coding sequence is TGTGCCAGCAGCTCCGAGGACAGGGGCGACAATGAGCAGTTCTTC.

The chain carries TRBV7-2 and TRBJ2-4; 9 bases are a match to TRBD2. The CDR3 has 17 residues. CDR1 SGHTA and CDR2 FQGNSA come from the germline V gene. The V segment lost 4 bases and the J segment 0 bases; nucleotides outside the gene matches: 7. CDR3 region: CASSSTGGGVAKNIQYF. CDR3 DNA: TGTGCCAGCAGCTCAACCGGCGGGGGGGTAGCCAAAAACATTCAGTACTTC.

The chain recombines TRBV6-2 or TRBV6-3 with TRBJ2-3, with 8 bases identical to TRBD1. Trimming took 5 bases from V and 4 from J; bases not matched to a gene: 11. This CDR3 is built from 16 residues. From germline, CDR1 is MNHEY and CDR2 SVGEGT. The CDR3 coding sequence is TGTGCCAGCAGTATCGCCAGACAGGGGAAGGCAGATACGCAGTATTTT. Residues: CASSIARQGKADTQYF.

The rearrangement joins TRBV19 to TRBJ1-5; the D is unclear. Trimming left V 3 bases short and J 0 bases short, with 9 bases between. CDR1 LNHDA and CDR2 SQIVND come from the germline V gene (reference sequence). The CDR3 spans 15 residues. CDR3 protein: CASSIEAYSNQPQHF. The CDR3 nucleotides read TGTGCCAGTAGTATCGAGGCGTATAGCAATCAGCCCCAGCATTTT.

The V gene is TRBV4-3, the J gene TRBJ2-7, with a tentative D call TRBD2 (6 bases). The length of the CDR3 is 14 residues. Trimming took off 4 bases at V and 2 bases at J, with 12 bases between the two ends. Per germline, CDR1 LGHNA and CDR2 YSLEER. CDR3 sequence: CASSPGLKTYEQYF. The CDR3 DNA sequence: TGCGCCAGCAGCCCCGGACTAAAAACCTACGAGCAGTACTTC.

The chain has TRBV18 and TRBJ1-2; 7 positions agree with TRBD1. Looked up from germline, CDR1 is KGHSH and CDR2 is LQKENI. This CDR3 has 16 amino acids. V dropped 0 bases and J dropped 3; count of bases not matched to a gene: 7. This chain's CDR3 is CASSPPGTVGYYGYTF. Written as DNA, the CDR3 is TGTGCCAGCTCACCACCCGGGACAGTGGGGTACTATGGCTACACCTTC.

The V call is TRBV27, the J call TRBJ2-2, with 10 bases identical to TRBD1. The trim removed 4 bases at V and 4 bases at J, leaving 6 bases unmatched. The CDR3 length is 16 residues. CDR1 and CDR2 (germline): MNHEY, SMNVEV (reference sequence). Written as DNA, the CDR3 is TGTGCCAGCAGTTCGAGACAGGGGGCGCGCACCGGGGAGCTGTTTTTT. Its translation is CASSSRQGARTGELFF.

This rearrangement joins TRBV13 to TRBJ2-3, with D tentatively TRBD2 (6 bases). The length of the CDR3 is 15 residues. V was pared by 5 bases and J by 2 bases, with 14 bases between. Germline V gene lookup returns CDR1 PRHDT and CDR2 FYEKMQ (reference sequence). The CDR3 region has the DNA TGTGCCAGCAGCCCAAGGGCGGGGACCACAGATACGCAGTATTTT. The encoded protein is CASSPRAGTTDTQYF.

This clone was found once. This chain links TRBV6-2 or TRBV6-3 with TRBJ2-2, with TRBD1 identical over 8 bases. Germline V gives CDR1 MNHEY, CDR2 SVGEGT. J gave up 7 bases and V 1 base, and 5 bases lay outside the gene matches. CDR3 size: 15 residues. CDR3: CASSYWQGAGGELFF. For the CDR3, the DNA is TGTGCCAGCAGTTACTGGCAGGGGGCTGGCGGGGAGCTGTTTTTT.

The CDR3 bases are TGTGCCAGCAGGGACAGGGGGCTCTACACTGAAGCTTTCTTT. Translated, it gives CASRDRGLYTEAFF. The rearrangement joins TRBV11-2 to TRBJ1-1; 11 nucleotides match TRBD1. Germline V gene lookup returns CDR1 SGHAT and CDR2 FQNNGV. The CDR3 consists of 14 residues. V lost 6 bases, J lost 3 bases, and 3 bases stayed unmatched.

The table lists this clone with a count of one. As DNA, the CDR3 is TGTGCCAGCAGCTTAGAGGCCAGGGGACTAGCGGTTTCAGATACGCAGTATTTT. This encodes CASSLEARGLAVSDTQYF. The chain couples TRBV11-2 to TRBJ2-3, with 11 positions matching TRBD2. This CDR3 comprises 18 residues. With V trimmed by 0 bases and J by 4 bases, 9 bases remained unmatched. Germline lookup yields CDR1 SGHAT and CDR2 FQNNGV.

The rearrangement links TRBV19 to TRBJ2-3, with 9 bases that match TRBD1. CDR1 and CDR2 (germline): LNHDA, SQIVND (reference sequence). The V segment lost 3 bases and the J segment 5 bases; nucleotides outside the gene matches: 9. This CDR3 region has 16 residues. For the CDR3, the DNA is TGTGCCAGTAGTATGCCCCGGGACAGGGATTTAGATACGCAGTATTTT. Translation gives CASSMPRDRDLDTQYF.

This clone was found a few times. The J gene is TRBJ1-1, the V gene TRBV13, with D unresolved. The CDR3 extends over 17 amino acids. Germline V gene data show CDR1 as PRHDT and CDR2 as FYEKMQ (reference sequence). V dropped 2 bases and J dropped 1 base, with 17 bases sitting between them. DNA for the CDR3: TGTGCCAGCAGCTTACAGGTCGCTCTTAACTCGAACACTGAAGCTTTCTTT. Amino acid sequence: CASSLQVALNSNTEAFF.

This chain links TRBV11-2 with TRBJ2-3, with 9 bases aligning to TRBD1. CDR1 is SGHAT and CDR2 is FQNNGV in the germline V gene. This CDR3 has 15 amino acids. Germline trimming cut 4 bases from V and 8 bases from J; bases unmatched to any gene: 10. CDR3 bases: TGTGCCAGCAGCTCCGGGGACAGGGTGGGAGTTACGCAGTATTTT. Amino acid sequence: CASSSGDRVGVTQYF.

Concerning this clone: The same CDR3 is also encoded by other DNA sequences in this sample. The chain recombines TRBV24-1 with TRBJ2-5; D not resolved. CDR3 length equals 12 residues. Germline lookup yields CDR1 KGHDR and CDR2 SFDVKD. V lost 4 bases and J lost 4, with 6 bases in between. The CDR3 DNA is TGTGCCACCAGTGACCCCGGAGAGACCCAGTACTTC. Translation gives CATSDPGETQYF.

Only a few counts were recorded for this clone. The chain links TRBV7-8 to TRBJ1-1; 9 bases align to TRBD1. Per germline, CDR1 SGHVS and CDR2 FQNEAQ. The CDR3 runs to 15 residues. With V trimmed by 5 bases and J by 4 bases, 8 bases remained unmatched. The CDR3 sequence: CASSISQGAGTEAFF. DNA of the CDR3: TGTGCCAGCAGCATATCACAGGGGGCGGGCACTGAAGCTTTCTTT.

This chain connects TRBV7-2 to TRBJ2-3, with TRBD2 identical over 8 bases. Per germline, CDR1 SGHTA and CDR2 FQGNSA. With 6 bases clipped from V and 8 bases from J, the junction kept 13 bases outside the gene matches. This CDR3 comprises 15 residues. This CDR3 is CASSPTSGQGGTQYF. DNA for the CDR3: TGTGCCAGCAGTCCTACTAGCGGCCAAGGAGGTACGCAGTATTTT.